Listed below are T cell receptor beta chains from one sample, sequenced in a study of liver allograft versus peripheral blood T cells. TCRdb recomputed calls from the reads with MiXCR, one row per CDR3 protein. The sample shows around 12,000 distinct CDR3 sequences, roughly 28% of them seen only once. The receptors stem from a human patient who had a liver transplant. Some T cells may have come from the graft donor. CDR3s include the opening cysteine and the closing phenylalanine or tryptophan. Fields, in order: V gene, clone size, J gene, D gene, CDR3 DNA, CDR3 protein. D genes are given only for firm matches. A clone size is listed for some rows: how often the clone was seen (once, few, many), or a class if it is expanded.

>TRBV29-1|medium-sized|TRBJ1-1|NA
TGCAGCTGTAGAAGGACAGAACCGAACACTGAAGCTTTCTTT
CSCRRTEPNTEAFF
>TRBV6-1|NA|TRBJ1-4|NA
TGTGCCTGCAGTGAACCGTCAACTAATGAAAAACTGTTTTTT
CACSEPSTNEKLFF
>TRBV5-6|many|TRBJ2-3|NA
TGTGCCAGCAGCTGGATTGGCCAGGGGGATACGCAGTATTTT
CASSWIGQGDTQYF
>TRBV19|medium-sized|TRBJ1-1|NA
TGTGCCAGTAGTATCCCGACAGGGAACACTGAAGCTTTCTTT
CASSIPTGNTEAFF
>TRBV7-9|many|TRBJ1-2|TRBD1
TGTGCCAGCAGCTCTGCGGACAGGGCAAATTCTGGCTACACCTTC
CASSSADRANSGYTF
>TRBV10-3|few|TRBJ2-7|TRBD1
TGTGCCATCCGGGGACAGGGAGGCTACGAGCAGTACTTC
CAIRGQGGYEQYF
>TRBV6-2/TRBV6-3|NA|TRBJ2-1|TRBD2
TGTGCCAGCAGTTATCCCGGGGGGAATAGCGGGAATGAGCAGTTCTTC
CASSYPGGNSGNEQFF
>TRBV5-6|medium-sized|TRBJ2-7|NA
TGTGCCAGCAGCTTTCTTTACGAGCAGTACTTC
CASSFLYEQYF
>TRBV27|NA|TRBJ2-7|NA
TGTGCCAGCAGGGGCAGGGCTAACTACGAGCAGTACTTC
CASRGRANYEQYF
>TRBV13|NA|TRBJ2-2|NA
TGTGCCAGCAGCGTCCCGGGACAGAACACCGGGGAGCTGTTTTTT
CASSVPGQNTGELFF
>TRBV27|medium-sized|TRBJ2-1|TRBD2
TGTGCCAGCAGTTTTAGGGCGGGAGGGTTGGATGAGCAGTTCTTC
CASSFRAGGLDEQFF
>TRBV29-1|many|TRBJ1-1|NA
TGCAGCGTTCCTCGGGCCAGGACATTACTCATTGGGTACACTGAAGCTTTCTTT
CSVPRARTLLIGYTEAFF
>TRBV10-3|medium-sized|TRBJ2-7|TRBD2
TGTGCCATCAGTGACGGGGGACTAGCGTACGAGCAGTACTTC
CAISDGGLAYEQYF
>TRBV5-5|many|TRBJ1-1|NA
TGTGCCAGCAGCTTTGGGGGGATGGCTGAAGCTTTCTTT
CASSFGGMAEAFF
>TRBV20-1|few|TRBJ2-2|TRBD2
TGCAGTGCTCTCGGGCTAGCGGGAAACACCGGGGAGCTGTTTTTT
CSALGLAGNTGELFF
>TRBV5-4|NA|TRBJ2-1|TRBD2
TGTGCCAGCAGCCTCGGGGGGGGACTAGCGGGGAATGAGCAGTTCTTC
CASSLGGGLAGNEQFF
>TRBV6-1|medium-sized|TRBJ2-3|TRBD1
TGTGCCAGCAGCATGGGACAGAAGAGCACAGATACGCAGTATTTT
CASSMGQKSTDTQYF
>TRBV18|few|TRBJ1-4|TRBD1
TGTGCCAGCTCACCGGGGACAGGGATAAATGAAAAACTGTTTTTT
CASSPGTGINEKLFF
>TRBV27|many|TRBJ1-2|NA
TGTGCCAGCAGTTTAAGTTACAGGTCCGAGATTGGCTACACCTTC
CASSLSYRSEIGYTF
>TRBV15|medium-sized|TRBJ1-1|NA
TGTGCCACCAGCAGGATACGGGACATGAACACTGAAGCTTTCTTT
CATSRIRDMNTEAFF
>TRBV6-5|NA|TRBJ1-5|NA
TGTGCCAGCAGCCCCGGAGGGGGACGGCAGCCCCAGCATTTT
CASSPGGGRQPQHF
>TRBV10-1|few|TRBJ2-2|NA
TGCGCCAGCAGCCCGAGCGCCGGGGAGCTGTTTTTT
CASSPSAGELFF
>TRBV5-6|NA|TRBJ1-3|TRBD1
TGTGCCAGCAGCTTGAGGACAGGGGTTGTAAACACCATATATTTT
CASSLRTGVVNTIYF
>TRBV5-1|NA|TRBJ2-1|NA
TGCGCCAGCAGCTTGGCAATGGAGACCTTCTCCTACAATGAGCAGTTCTTC
CASSLAMETFSYNEQFF
>TRBV27|NA|TRBJ1-2|NA
TGTGCCAGCAGTTTCAGGGGACCTAACTATGGCTACACCTTC
CASSFRGPNYGYTF
>TRBV6-1|many|TRBJ1-5|NA
TGTGCCAGCAGCCATAATCAGCCCCAGCATTTT
CASSHNQPQHF
>TRBV11-3|NA|TRBJ2-2|NA
TGTGCCAGCAGCTTAGTGATGGGGACCGGGGAGCTGTTTTTT
CASSLVMGTGELFF
>TRBV7-4|NA|TRBJ1-6|TRBD1
TGTCCGGACAGGTTAAGTTCACCCCTCCACTTT
CPDRLSSPLHF
>TRBV12-3/TRBV12-4|few|TRBJ1-1|NA
TGTGCCAGCAGTTTGGCCGGGGCCACTGAAGCTTTCTTT
CASSLAGATEAFF
>TRBV6-5|NA|TRBJ1-5|NA
TGTGCCAGCAGTTACAGGACAGCTAGCAATCAGCCCCAGCATTTT
CASSYRTASNQPQHF
>TRBV24-1|medium-sized|TRBJ1-5|NA
TGTGCCACCAGTGCCGACGGGAGTAGCAATCAGCCCCAGCATTTT
CATSADGSSNQPQHF
>TRBV6-1|NA|TRBJ2-3|NA
TGTGCCAGCAGTGAATGGAGGGAGGGCACAGATACGCAGTATTTT
CASSEWREGTDTQYF
>TRBV6-6|many|TRBJ2-7|NA
TGTGCCAGCAGTTACATCCCACAGGCCGGCGAGCAGTACTTC
CASSYIPQAGEQYF
>TRBV5-6|NA|TRBJ1-2|NA
TGTGCCAGCAGCTTGGCGTGGGGTAGGGGTGATGGCTACACCTTC
CASSLAWGRGDGYTF
>TRBV13|few|TRBJ1-6|NA
TGTGCCAGCGCCGGGGGGTTTGGTTCACCCCTCCACTTT
CASAGGFGSPLHF
>TRBV30|few|TRBJ1-3|NA
TGTGCCTGGAGTGTTGAAGGAAACACCATATATTTT
CAWSVEGNTIYF
>TRBV6-5|many|TRBJ2-7|NA
TGTGCCAGCAGTTCTGCCTACGAGCAGTACTTC
CASSSAYEQYF
>TRBV10-3|NA|TRBJ2-6|NA
TGTGCCATCAGTGAGTCGGGGCGGGGTCGCTCTGGGGCCAACGTCCTGACTTTC
CAISESGRGRSGANVLTF
>TRBV9|NA|TRBJ2-7|NA
TGTGCCAGCAGCGTAGCAAACGGTCCGGACGAGCAGTACTTC
CASSVANGPDEQYF
>TRBV24-1|NA|TRBJ1-5|TRBD1
TGTGCCACCAGTGATGCCGGGACAGGGCCGAATCAGCCCCAGCATTTT
CATSDAGTGPNQPQHF
>TRBV5-4|few|TRBJ1-2|TRBD1
TGTGCCAGCAGCCAGGGGGCCGGCTACACCTTC
CASSQGAGYTF
>TRBV20-1|NA|TRBJ2-2|TRBD1
TGCAGTGCTAGAGGTCCCGGGACAGGGGGCATCGGGGAGCTGTTTTTT
CSARGPGTGGIGELFF
>TRBV28|few|TRBJ1-3|NA
TGTGCCAGCAGCTTAGCCTGGTTTGATGGAAACACCATATATTTT
CASSLAWFDGNTIYF
>TRBV6-5|many|TRBJ1-1|NA
TGTGCCAGCAGGCGGGGGGAGAACACTGAAGCTTTCTTT
CASRRGENTEAFF
>TRBV5-6|NA|TRBJ2-7|TRBD1
TGTGCCAGCAGCTATGGGACAGAGAGCTACGAGCAGTACTTC
CASSYGTESYEQYF
>TRBV18|few|TRBJ1-5|TRBD1
TGTGCCAGCTCACCTGGGACAGCGCAAAATCAGCCCCAGCATTTT
CASSPGTAQNQPQHF
>TRBV18|NA|TRBJ1-2|NA
TGTGCCAGCTCACCACCGGCCCAGGGCTATGGCTACACCTTC
CASSPPAQGYGYTF
>TRBV5-6|few|TRBJ2-5|NA
TGTGCCAGCCAGGGATGGGAAGAGACCCAGTACTTC
CASQGWEETQYF
>TRBV18|NA|TRBJ1-1|TRBD1
TGTGCCAGCTCACCTGACAGGGGGCTTTCGATGGCTTTCTTT
CASSPDRGLSMAFF
>TRBV5-4|medium-sized|TRBJ2-6|NA
TGTGCCAGCAGCTTGGGGGCTGGTGGGGCCAACGTCCTGACTTTC
CASSLGAGGANVLTF
>TRBV6-1|medium-sized|TRBJ2-7|NA
TGTGCCAGCCGAAGGGACAACCTACAGGGCGAGCAGTACTTC
CASRRDNLQGEQYF
>TRBV20-1|few|TRBJ2-7|NA
TGCAGTGCTAGGTTGGGGCCCGAGCAGTACTTC
CSARLGPEQYF
>TRBV19|NA|TRBJ1-5|NA
TGTGCCAGTAGTATAAACCGAAGGACAGAGAATCAGCCCCAGCATTTT
CASSINRRTENQPQHF
>TRBV5-6|NA|TRBJ1-1|NA
TGTGCCAGCAGCGGGATGGGGCTCGGTATGAACACTGAAGCTTTCTTT
CASSGMGLGMNTEAFF